The 21 T cell receptor beta chains in this list originate from one sample, sequenced in a study of T-cell reconstitution after alpha-beta-depleted transplantation in children. The TCRbeta library was prepared with unique molecular identifiers. TCRdb analysed the PCR reads with MiXCR anew, one entry per CDR3 protein. The table records just over 950,000 distinct CDR3 sequences, about 26% of them present only once. The sequencing used PBMCs, mostly from graft donor cells, collected 360 days after TCRalphabeta/CD19-depleted stem cell transplant. Source of these receptors: a boy in the first two years of life who had a stem cell transplant for SCID, so the T cells may come from the graft donor.

This clonotype was observed a few times. This chain connects TRBV28 to TRBJ1-2; the D gene is possibly TRBD1 (6 bases). This CDR3 spans 14 amino acids. The ends were cut back, 6 bases at V and 6 bases at J, with 17 bases in the middle. The germline V gene has CDR1 MDHEN and CDR2 SYDVKM. The CDR3 loop reads CASRATGGSNGYTF. The CDR3 nucleotides read TGTGCCAGCAGGGCGACAGGTGGTAGTAATGGCTACACCTTC.

This chain links TRBV7-9 with TRBJ1-1; D may be TRBD1 (5 bases). The germline V gene encodes CDR1 SEHNR and CDR2 FQNEAQ (reference sequence). V was shortened by 5 bases and J by 4 bases, with 17 bases between the two germline ends. This CDR3 is 15 amino acids long. The CDR3 loop is CASSTFRALSTEAFF. In DNA, the CDR3 is TGTGCCAGCAGCACGTTCAGGGCCCTGAGCACTGAAGCTTTCTTT.

This clonotype was counted a few times. The chain links TRBV7-2 to TRBJ2-5; D not certain. The CDR3 is 14 residues long. The V end was cut by 1 base, the J end by 5 bases, with 11 bases between. Germline CDR1 and CDR2: SGHTA and FQGNSA. CDR3 sequence reads: CASSLDLMRETQYF. In DNA form, the CDR3 reads TGTGCCAGCAGCTTAGACTTAATGCGGGAGACCCAGTACTTC.

The rearrangement uses TRBV10-2 and TRBJ2-7; 12 positions agree with TRBD1. The germline gives CDR1 WSHSY, CDR2 SAAADI. J was trimmed by 3 bases and V by 6 bases; bases with no gene match: 6. This CDR3 is built from 15 residues. CDR3 residues: CASRKGTGGFYEQYF. In nucleotides, the CDR3 is TGCGCCAGCAGAAAGGGGACAGGGGGCTTCTACGAGCAGTACTTC.

There are a few counts of this clonotype. The rearrangement joins TRBV28 to TRBJ1-4; D may be TRBD1 (5 bases). Germline-derived CDR1 and CDR2 are MDHEN and SYDVKM. Trimming shortened V by 9 bases and J by 3 bases, and 17 bases separated the two germline ends. The CDR3 is 15 amino acids. This chain's CDR3 is CASIEKGPANEKLFF. DNA for the CDR3: TGTGCCAGTATCGAAAAGGGGCCAGCTAATGAAAAACTGTTTTTT.

This clonotype was observed a few times. The chain is built from TRBV2 and TRBJ1-3, with D perhaps TRBD1 (5 bases). V dropped 1 base and J dropped 3 bases, with 7 bases sitting between them. CDR1 and CDR2 (germline): SNHLY, FYNNEI. The CDR3 consists of 14 residues. CDR3 nucleotide sequence: TGTGCCAGCAGTGAAGAGGGGTTTGGAAACACCATATATTTT. Translation: CASSEEGFGNTIYF.

The gene calls are TRBV20-1 and TRBJ2-5; 10 nucleotides line up with TRBD1. V was clipped by 6 bases and J by 2 bases; unmatched bases: 3. CDR1 DFQATT and CDR2 SNEGSKA come from the germline V gene (reference sequence). This CDR3 comprises 13 residues. CDR3 sequence (DNA): TGCAGTGCCGTGGGACAGGGGCAAGAGACCCAGTACTTC. Its protein product is CSAVGQGQETQYF.

This chain connects TRBV4-1 to TRBJ1-1, with D uncertain. Per germline, CDR1 MGHRA and CDR2 YSYEKL. CDR3 size: 17 residues. Deletions cut 0 bases from V and 5 bases from J, with 19 bases between. This CDR3 reads CASSQDPLWAVGTEAFF. The CDR3 DNA sequence: TGCGCCAGCAGCCAAGATCCTTTGTGGGCCGTGGGAACTGAAGCTTTCTTT.

Ten or more counts support this clonotype. The chain joins TRBV5-5 to TRBJ1-1; 8 bases fit TRBD1. The CDR3 runs to 14 residues. V lost 4 bases, J lost 5 bases, and 7 bases stayed unmatched. Germline assignment: CDR1 SGHKS and CDR2 YYEKEE (reference sequence). CDR3 loop: CASSPRTGWTEAFF. The DNA for the CDR3 is TGTGCCAGCAGCCCCCGGACAGGGTGGACTGAAGCTTTCTTT.

This clonotype was found a few times. The chain joins TRBV10-3 to TRBJ1-1, with D tentatively TRBD1 (5 bases). The V and J ends lost 11 bases and 0 bases respectively, with 13 bases between them. This CDR3 is 13 amino acids long. Germline assignment: CDR1 ENHRY and CDR2 SYGVKD. The CDR3 coding sequence is TGTGCCTCCACAGGACTGGTGAACACTGAAGCTTTCTTT. It specifies CASTGLVNTEAFF.

The genes are TRBV15 and TRBJ2-1; 7 bases fit TRBD2. The CDR3 sequence is 15 residues long. J lost 8 bases, V lost 1 base, and 8 bases had no gene match. Germline CDR1 and CDR2: LNHNV and YYDKDF (reference sequence). CDR3 amino acids: CATSRGGGTGDEQFF. The CDR3 DNA reads as TGTGCCACCAGCAGAGGGGGGGGGACTGGGGATGAGCAGTTCTTC.

J is TRBJ1-1 and V is TRBV7-6, with a tentative D call TRBD1 (5 bases). Trimming pared 3 bases from V and 8 bases from J, leaving 16 bases between. This CDR3 is 14 amino acids long. CDR1 SGHVS and CDR2 FNYEAQ come from the germline V gene. The CDR3 coding sequence is TGTGCCAGCAGCTTCGGGGGATCCAGCGGGGAAGCTTTCTTT. It is translated as CASSFGGSSGEAFF.

The chain has TRBV9 and TRBJ2-3, with D perhaps TRBD1 (5 bases). Germline loops: CDR1 SGDLS, CDR2 YYNGEE. CDR3 length: 15 amino acids. V was pared by 2 bases and J by 3 bases, with 13 bases between. Here the CDR3 DNA reads TGTGCCAGCAGCGTTGGACAAACGAAGACAGATACGCAGTATTTT. It yields the protein CASSVGQTKTDTQYF.

V usage is TRBV12-3 or TRBV12-4 and J usage is TRBJ2-7; D remains unclear. Deletions cut 3 bases from V and 0 bases from J, with 12 bases between. The CDR3 covers 15 residues. CDR3 sequence (DNA): TGTGCCAGCAGTTTTAGGCAGTTAGCCTCCTACGAGCAGTACTTC. Amino acid sequence: CASSFRQLASYEQYF.

Only a few counts were recorded for this clonotype. The rearrangement uses TRBV12-3 or TRBV12-4 and TRBJ1-1; D possibly corresponds to TRBD1 (6 bases). The ends were cut back, 5 bases at V and 8 bases at J, with 15 bases in the middle. This CDR3 contains 13 residues. CDR3 nucleotide sequence: TGTGCCAGCAGTAGGGGGGTACGGACGGAAGCTTTCTTT. This encodes CASSRGVRTEAFF.

The J gene is TRBJ2-1, the V gene TRBV30; 9 bases align to TRBD2. This CDR3 is built from 14 residues. Germline V lookup: CDR1 GTSNPN, CDR2 SVGIG (reference sequence). V shed 2 bases and J 7 bases; nucleotides not matched to a gene: 6. The DNA for the CDR3 is TGTGCCTGGAGTCAGGGACTAGCTCGGAATGAGCAGTTCTTC. It codes for CAWSQGLARNEQFF.

The chain uses TRBV6-1 and TRBJ1-5; D unresolved. The CDR3 spans 15 residues. Germline lookup yields CDR1 MNHNS and CDR2 SASEGT. Trimming stripped 7 bases from V and 0 bases from J, with 13 bases between. CDR3 DNA: TGTGCCAGCACCAGCGTCCGGGGTAGCAATCAGCCCCAGCATTTT. Its translation: CASTSVRGSNQPQHF.

CDR3 sequence (DNA): TGTGCCAGCTCACGACAGAGGGCCTCCTACGAGCAGTACTTC. It specifies CASSRQRASYEQYF. The rearrangement joins TRBV18 to TRBJ2-7; TRBD1 or TRBD2 may be the D gene (5 bases each). Trimming left V 4 bases short and J 0 bases short, with 10 bases between. Germline CDR1 and CDR2: KGHSH and LQKENI. This CDR3 comprises 14 residues.

This clonotype came up once. This sequence joins TRBV6-1 and TRBJ2-7, with 7 positions matching TRBD1. Germline assignment: CDR1 MNHNS and CDR2 SASEGT. V trimming: 0 bases; J trimming: 0 bases; junction bases outside the gene matches: 5. CDR3 size: 16 residues. CDR3 protein: CASSEAGTAASYEQYF. The CDR3 DNA follows: TGTGCCAGCAGTGAAGCTGGGACAGCCGCCTCCTACGAGCAGTACTTC.

The chain carries TRBV12-3 or TRBV12-4 and TRBJ2-7, with D perhaps TRBD1 or TRBD2 (5 bases each). The CDR3 consists of 14 residues. V shed 1 base and J shed 10 bases, with 17 bases lying between them. The CDR3 sequence: CASSLEGRSTRQYF. In nucleotides, the CDR3 is TGTGCCAGCAGTTTAGAGGGACGGTCGACGCGACAGTACTTC.

The chain couples TRBV2 to TRBJ2-5; the match to TRBD2 covers 8 bases. V shed 8 bases, J shed 5 bases, and the junction held 7 bases outside the gene matches. Germline V CDR1 and CDR2: SNHLY, FYNNEI. The CDR3 extends over 13 amino acids. The CDR3 DNA is TGTGCCAGCTGTAGCGGGGCTGTGGAGACCCAGTACTTC. This codes for CASCSGAVETQYF.